Shown below are 16 T cell receptor beta chains from a single sample sequenced in a study of T cell repertoires in cytomegalovirus infection. In TCRdb, the reads were re-called with MiXCR into one record per CDR3 protein. The repertoire holds about 830,000 distinct CDR3 sequences, with 32% as singletons. These receptors have no identified antigens. Specimen: cultured CD8+ T cells from PBMCs, collected from culture after CMV antigen stimulation. These TCRs come from a human donor in good health (CMV status not recorded). Some clones in this sample may be carry-over from other donors' samples.

This clonotype was seen ten or more times. The chain combines TRBV15 with TRBJ1-2; D is ambiguous. Looked up from germline, CDR1 is LNHNV and CDR2 is YYDKDF (reference sequence). Trimming cost V 8 bases and J 0 bases, with 16 bases left between them. This CDR3 has 15 amino acids. The CDR3, as DNA: TGTGCCACCGAGGAAAGGCGACGTGCTAACTATGGCTACACCTTC. It translates to CATEERRRANYGYTF.

The rearrangement links TRBV20-1 to TRBJ1-2, with D possibly matching TRBD1 (5 bases). Trimming pared 5 bases from V and 6 bases from J, leaving 13 bases between. Germline V CDR1 and CDR2: DFQATT, SNEGSKA (reference sequence). This CDR3 spans 12 amino acids. The CDR3 DNA sequence: TGCAGTGCTTGGGGGAGGGGAGATGGCTACACCTTC. This translates into CSAWGRGDGYTF.

On this clonotype: At one end the junction does not follow the germline gene, possibly because of a read error. The chain has TRBV28 and TRBJ2-1; possible D gene TRBD1, 6 bases. This CDR3 contains 15 residues. The V gene's germline CDR1 is MDHEN and CDR2 SYDVKM. The CDR3 loop reads CVSSYPGTYYNEQFF. In nucleotides, the CDR3 is TGTGTCAGCAGTTACCCCGGGACATACTACAATGAGCAGTTCTTC.

The chain is built from TRBV24-1 and TRBJ2-3; 10 bases agree with TRBD2. Germline trimming cut 7 bases from V and 3 bases from J; bases unmatched to any gene: 3. The CDR3 runs to 14 residues. Germline V gene sequence: CDR1 KGHDR, CDR2 SFDVKD. The chain's CDR3 is CATSLAGETDTQYF. CDR3 bases: TGTGCCACCAGCCTAGCGGGGGAGACAGATACGCAGTATTTT.

This CDR3 is CASSVAASQETQYF. The DNA of the CDR3 is TGTGCCAGCAGCGTAGCGGCCAGCCAAGAGACCCAGTACTTC. J is TRBJ2-5 and V is TRBV9, with D unresolved. V was trimmed by 0 bases and J by 1 base, leaving 7 bases between them. In germline, CDR1 is SGDLS, CDR2 YYNGEE. The CDR3 has 14 residues.

This rearrangement joins TRBV13 to TRBJ2-7, with D tentatively TRBD1 (6 bases). Per the germline V gene, CDR1 is PRHDT and CDR2 is FYEKMQ (reference sequence). The ends were cut back, 5 bases at V and 6 bases at J, with 14 bases in the middle. The CDR3 covers 13 residues. DNA of the CDR3: TGTGCCAGCAGCCCCCAGGGGTTGAGCGAGCAGTACGTC. Translated, it gives CASSPQGLSEQYV.

This clonotype is a singleton in its sample. The genes are TRBV6-6 and TRBJ1-3; D gene uncertain. V dropped 1 base and J dropped 0 bases, with 7 bases sitting between them. Germline-derived CDR1 and CDR2 are MNHNY and SVGAGI (reference sequence). The CDR3 is made up of 15 amino acids. The CDR3 bases are TGTGCCAGCAGTTACTTGTGGGGCTCTGGAAACACCATATATTTT. Encoded protein: CASSYLWGSGNTIYF.

This chain links TRBV7-9 with TRBJ2-5; D perhaps matches TRBD2 (5 bases). This CDR3 contains 15 residues. Germline assignment: CDR1 SEHNR and CDR2 FQNEAQ (reference sequence). V was cut by 7 bases and J by 1 base, with 16 bases left in between. The CDR3 loop is CASTLLRGGQETQYF. CDR3 bases: TGTGCCAGCACCCTACTCCGGGGTGGCCAAGAGACCCAGTACTTC.

The rearrangement links TRBV7-6 to TRBJ2-2; 9 bases match TRBD2. Germline V gives CDR1 SGHVS, CDR2 FNYEAQ. The trim removed 3 bases at V and 0 bases at J, leaving 2 bases unmatched. The length of the CDR3 is 16 residues. The CDR3 DNA reads TGTGCCAGCAGCTTTCTAGCGGGGACGAACACCGGGGAGCTGTTTTTT. Protein product: CASSFLAGTNTGELFF. Complete variable domain (other parts from reference TRBV7-6 and TRBJ2-2): GAGVSQSPRYKVTKRGQDVALRCDPISGHVSLYWYRQALGQGPEFLTYFNYEAQQDKSGLPNDRFSAERPEGSISTLTIQRTEQRDSAMYRCASSFLAGTNTGELFFGEGSRLTVL.

Many counts were recorded for this clonotype. J is TRBJ1-4 and V is TRBV7-2; D is unclear. This CDR3 is built from 14 residues. Germline loops: CDR1 SGHTA, CDR2 FQGNSA. Trimming pared 1 base from V and 5 bases from J, leaving 8 bases between. The CDR3 DNA reads TGTGCCAGCAGCTTAGACCTCCAGAATGAAAAACTGTTTTTT. Its translation is CASSLDLQNEKLFF. Full variable domain (rest looked up from reference TRBV7-2 and TRBJ1-4): GAGVSQSPSNKVTEKGKDVELRCDPISGHTALYWYRQSLGQGLEFLIYFQGNSAPDKSGLPSDRFSAERTGGSVSTLTIQRTQQEDSAVYLCASSLDLQNEKLFFGSGTQLSVL.

This clonotype showed up many times. This sequence joins TRBV7-8 and TRBJ1-1, with a weak D call TRBD1 (5 bases). V was cut by 0 bases and J by 4 bases, with 12 bases left in between. Germline V lookup: CDR1 SGHVS, CDR2 FQNEAQ. The length of the CDR3 is 15 residues. The CDR3 sequence: CASSLASRAGTEAFF. Written as DNA, the CDR3 is TGTGCCAGCAGCTTAGCGTCCAGGGCAGGCACTGAAGCTTTCTTT.

The rearrangement links TRBV19 to TRBJ2-3, with a possible D match to TRBD2 (5 bases). CDR1 is LNHDA, CDR2 SQIVND, per germline (reference sequence). V was pared by 3 bases and J by 8 bases, with 9 bases between. The CDR3 runs to 12 residues. The CDR3 DNA reads TGTGCCAGTAGTATGGGGAGTGGTACGCAGTATTTT. Translated, it gives CASSMGSGTQYF.

The sample holds many counts of this clonotype. The chain recombines TRBV7-9 with TRBJ2-2; the match to TRBD1 covers 7 bases. Germline-derived CDR1 and CDR2 are SEHNR and FQNEAQ (reference sequence). The CDR3 extends over 16 amino acids. The V segment lost 0 bases and the J segment 0 bases; nucleotides outside the gene matches: 1. This chain's CDR3 is CASSLAGTANTGELFF. The CDR3 DNA follows: TGTGCCAGCAGCTTAGCTGGGACAGCGAACACCGGGGAGCTGTTTTTT.

The table lists this clonotype with a few counts. The genes are TRBV3-1 and TRBJ2-2, with TRBD1 matching 9 bases. This CDR3 region has 15 residues. Unmatched junction bases numbered 7, after V lost 5 bases and J lost 6 bases. Germline V lookup: CDR1 LGHDT, CDR2 YNNKEL (reference sequence). Here the CDR3 reads CASSGRTGVAGELFF. CDR3 nucleotides: TGTGCCAGCAGCGGACGGACAGGGGTCGCCGGGGAGCTGTTTTTT.

The rearrangement links TRBV5-5 to TRBJ2-7; D is tentatively TRBD1 or TRBD2 (6 bases each). The CDR3 spans 15 residues. Trimming removed 4 bases from V and 1 base from J, with 15 bases in between. CDR1 and CDR2 from the germline V gene are SGHKS and YYEKEE (reference sequence). The CDR3 region has the DNA TGTGCCAGCAGCGGAGGGACAACTAATTCCTACGAGCAGTACTTC. This codes for CASSGGTTNSYEQYF.

The table lists this clonotype with a few counts. V gene TRBV7-6 combines with J gene TRBJ2-5; maybe TRBD1 (6 bases). From germline, CDR1 is SGHVS and CDR2 FNYEAQ. Trimming took off 2 bases at V and 1 base at J, with 17 bases between the two ends. The CDR3 runs to 17 residues. The CDR3 loop is CASSLRGQRLLQETQYF. In DNA form, the CDR3 reads TGTGCCAGCAGCTTAAGGGGACAACGGCTGCTCCAAGAGACCCAGTACTTC.